These T cell receptor beta chains were read from a single sample in a study of type 1 and type 2 diabetes patients. In TCRdb, the multiplex PCR reads were re-called with MiXCR into one record per CDR3 protein. The sample holds 250,000 to 300,000 distinct CDR3 sequences; 47% are singletons and the top ten take approximately 14%. Sequenced: peripheral blood mononuclear cells (PBMCs). The receptor source for this set is a man aged 18 to 29 with type 2 diabetes. The CDR3 runs from the conserved cysteine through the conserved F or W. Each record gives: clone size, V gene, CDR3 protein. Where a row states a size, it is once, few, many or the class of an expanded clone; other rows omit it.

>-|TRBV10-1
CASTKGTGDGTEAFF
>-|TRBV5-1
CASSLALQGYEQYF
>-|TRBV20-1
CSTKTGVGNTIYF
>few|TRBV27
CASSDEGEKLFF
>few|TRBV4-1
CASSQDSGTGVGTNEKLFF
>few|TRBV20-1
CSAPDTNYGYTF
>-|TRBV15
CATSRDPGTADYNEQFF
>few|TRBV13
CASSLGQGDGSPLHF
>many|TRBV19
CASSMVGYNEQFF
>many|TRBV30
CAWSVGQSGYTF
>-|TRBV19
CASSTGQSYEQYF
>-|TRBV30
CAWRVLQWAGAPHF